The T cell receptor (beta chain) under discussion was sequenced for a study of cytomegalovirus exposure and HLA in healthy donors. Notes on the study in general: TCR beta V- and J-gene trimming was later associated with a missense DCLRE1C variant.

Germline V gene lookup returns CDR1 WSHSY and CDR2 SAAADI. Trimming cost V 2 bases and J 0 bases, with 8 bases left between them. The CDR3 runs to 14 residues. Researchers ran the PCR with 60 Vbeta and 13 Jbeta primers. Measured with immunoSEQ multiplex PCR; TCRdb has only the in-frame clones, and not every one. The sample holds about 140,000 clones, roughly 9.8% seen once. A remark on this clone: As yet, its antigen is unknown.

The sequence was obtained from a man aged 50-60 years in good health and CMV-seronegative. Sequencing was done on a sample of PBMCs. The chain is built from TRBV10-2 and TRBJ2-7; possibly TRBD1 for D (5 bases). For the CDR3, the DNA is TGCGCCAGCAGTGAGGCAGGGTTCTCCTACGAGCAGTACTTC. It yields the protein CASSEAGFSYEQYF.